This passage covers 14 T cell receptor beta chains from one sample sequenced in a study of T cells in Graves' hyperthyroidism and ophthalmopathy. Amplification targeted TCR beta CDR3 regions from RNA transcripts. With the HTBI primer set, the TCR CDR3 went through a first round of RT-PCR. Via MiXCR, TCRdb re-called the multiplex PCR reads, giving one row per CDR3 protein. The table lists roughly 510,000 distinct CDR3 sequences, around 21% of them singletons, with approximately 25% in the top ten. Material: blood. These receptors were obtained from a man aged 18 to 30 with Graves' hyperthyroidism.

CDR3: CASSYGGLNQPQHF. Written as DNA, the CDR3 is TGTGCCAGCAGTTACGGGGGCCTAAATCAGCCCCAGCATTTT. J is TRBJ1-5 and V is TRBV6-5; the D gene is possibly TRBD1 (6 bases). Germline loops: CDR1 MNHEY, CDR2 SVGAGI. This CDR3 has 14 residues. Trimming shortened V by 2 bases and J by 4 bases, and 9 bases separated the two germline ends.

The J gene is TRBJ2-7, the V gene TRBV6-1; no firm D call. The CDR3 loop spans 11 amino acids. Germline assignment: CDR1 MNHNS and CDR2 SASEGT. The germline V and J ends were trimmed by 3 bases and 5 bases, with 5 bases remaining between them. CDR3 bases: TGTGCCAGCAGTGAGCCCCACGAGCAGTACTTC. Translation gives CASSEPHEQYF.

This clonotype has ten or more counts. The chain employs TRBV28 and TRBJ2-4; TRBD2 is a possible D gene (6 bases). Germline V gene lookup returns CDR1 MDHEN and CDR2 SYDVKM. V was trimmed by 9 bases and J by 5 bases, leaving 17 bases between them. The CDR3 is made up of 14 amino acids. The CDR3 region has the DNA TGTGCCAGTTATTCGGCGGGGATCGAAAACATTCAGTACTTC. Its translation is CASYSAGIENIQYF.

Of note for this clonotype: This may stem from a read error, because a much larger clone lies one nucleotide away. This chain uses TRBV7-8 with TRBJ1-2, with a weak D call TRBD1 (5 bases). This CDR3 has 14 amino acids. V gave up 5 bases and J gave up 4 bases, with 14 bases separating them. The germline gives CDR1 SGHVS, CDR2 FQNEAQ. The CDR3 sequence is CASSPDGTAYGYTF. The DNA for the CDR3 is TGTGCCAGCAGCCCTGACGGGACGGCCTATGGCTACACCTTC. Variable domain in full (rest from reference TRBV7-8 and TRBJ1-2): GAGVSQSPRYKVAKRGQDVALRCDPISGHVSLFWYQQALGQGPEFLTYFQNEAQLDKSGLPSDRFFAERPEGSVSTLKIQRTQQEDSAVYLCASSPDGTAYGYTFGSGTRLTVV.

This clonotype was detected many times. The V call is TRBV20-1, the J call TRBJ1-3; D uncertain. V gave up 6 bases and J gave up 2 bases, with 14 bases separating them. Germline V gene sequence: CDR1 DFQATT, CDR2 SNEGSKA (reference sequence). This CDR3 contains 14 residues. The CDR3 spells CSARSPSPGNTIYF. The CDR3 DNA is TGCAGTGCCCGATCCCCCTCTCCTGGAAACACCATATATTTT.

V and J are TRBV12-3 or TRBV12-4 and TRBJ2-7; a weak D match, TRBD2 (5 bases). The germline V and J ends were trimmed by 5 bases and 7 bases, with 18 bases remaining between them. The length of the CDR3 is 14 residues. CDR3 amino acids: CASSSLSLPGEQYF. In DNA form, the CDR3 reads TGTGCCAGCAGTAGCCTATCCCTACCGGGAGAGCAGTACTTC.

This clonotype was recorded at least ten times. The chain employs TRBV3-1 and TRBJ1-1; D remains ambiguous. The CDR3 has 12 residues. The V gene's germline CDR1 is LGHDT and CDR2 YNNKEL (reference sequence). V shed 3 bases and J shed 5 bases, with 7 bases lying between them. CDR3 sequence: CASSHLGTEAFF. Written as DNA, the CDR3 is TGTGCCAGCAGCCACCTAGGGACTGAAGCTTTCTTT.

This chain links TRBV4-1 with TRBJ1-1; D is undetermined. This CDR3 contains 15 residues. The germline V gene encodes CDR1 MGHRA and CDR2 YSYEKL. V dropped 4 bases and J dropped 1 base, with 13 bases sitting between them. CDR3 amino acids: CASSLVDPTNTEAFF. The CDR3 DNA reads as TGCGCCAGCAGCCTCGTGGACCCTACGAACACTGAAGCTTTCTTT.

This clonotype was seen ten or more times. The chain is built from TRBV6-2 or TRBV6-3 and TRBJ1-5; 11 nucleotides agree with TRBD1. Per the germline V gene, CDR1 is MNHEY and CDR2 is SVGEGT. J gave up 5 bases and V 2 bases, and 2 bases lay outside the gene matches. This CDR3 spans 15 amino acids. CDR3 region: CASSYGTGGHQPQHF. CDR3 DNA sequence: TGTGCCAGCAGTTACGGGACAGGGGGTCATCAGCCCCAGCATTTT.

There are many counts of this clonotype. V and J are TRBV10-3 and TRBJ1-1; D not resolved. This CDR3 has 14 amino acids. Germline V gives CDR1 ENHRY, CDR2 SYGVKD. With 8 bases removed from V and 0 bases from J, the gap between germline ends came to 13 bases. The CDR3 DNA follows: TGTGCCATCCGTAAGGACCAGATGAACACTGAAGCTTTCTTT. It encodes CAIRKDQMNTEAFF.

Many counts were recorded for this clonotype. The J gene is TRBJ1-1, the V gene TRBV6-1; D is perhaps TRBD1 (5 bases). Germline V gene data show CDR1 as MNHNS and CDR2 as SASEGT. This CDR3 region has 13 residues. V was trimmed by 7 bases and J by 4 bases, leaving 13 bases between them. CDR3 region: CASNLRQSTEAFF. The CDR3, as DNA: TGTGCCAGCAACCTTCGACAGTCCACTGAAGCTTTCTTT.

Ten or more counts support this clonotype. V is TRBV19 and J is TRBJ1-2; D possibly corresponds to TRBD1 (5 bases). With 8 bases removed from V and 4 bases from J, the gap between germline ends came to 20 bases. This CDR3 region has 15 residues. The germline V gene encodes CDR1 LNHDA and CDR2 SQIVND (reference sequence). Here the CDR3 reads CASHEGTPAGYGYTF. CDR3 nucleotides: TGTGCCAGTCACGAAGGGACGCCGGCGGGCTATGGCTACACCTTC.

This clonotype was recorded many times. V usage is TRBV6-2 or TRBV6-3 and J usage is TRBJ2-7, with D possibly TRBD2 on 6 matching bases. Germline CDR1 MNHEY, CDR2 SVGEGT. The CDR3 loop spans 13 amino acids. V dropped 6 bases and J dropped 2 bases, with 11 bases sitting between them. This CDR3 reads CASSTTSPYEQYF. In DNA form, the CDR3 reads TGTGCCAGCAGCACGACTAGTCCCTACGAGCAGTACTTC.

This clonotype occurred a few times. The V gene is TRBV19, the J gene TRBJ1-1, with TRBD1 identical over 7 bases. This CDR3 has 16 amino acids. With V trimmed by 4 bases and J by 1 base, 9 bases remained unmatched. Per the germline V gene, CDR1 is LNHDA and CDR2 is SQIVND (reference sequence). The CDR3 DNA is TGTGCCAGTAGTACCTTAAACAGGGGATCGAACACTGAAGCTTTCTTT. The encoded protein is CASSTLNRGSNTEAFF.